These 18 T cell receptor beta chains share one sample of origin, sequenced in a study of human T cells and chemical hapten exposure. TCRdb used MiXCR to reprocess the RACE reads, holding one entry per CDR3 protein. Among tens of thousands of distinct CDR3 sequences, about 15% were seen once, and the ten largest hold approximately 4.6%. Time point: pre-sensitization, week 0. The treatment: therapeutic diphenylcyclopropenone sensitization with weekly scalp DPC. The sequenced sample was whole blood, obtained in connection with sensitization to the hapten diphenylcyclopropenone (DPC). The receptors were gathered from a woman aged 45-60 years with alopecia areata. Some clones in this sample may be carry-over from other donors' samples.

This clonotype was observed a handful of times. The chain recombines TRBV11-2 with TRBJ1-3; no definite D call. Per germline, CDR1 SGHAT and CDR2 FQNNGV. V was shortened by 0 bases and J by 1 base, with 16 bases between the two germline ends. This CDR3 spans 18 amino acids. CDR3 residues: CASSLESGRILSGNTIYF. The CDR3 region has the DNA TGTGCCAGCAGCTTAGAATCGGGGAGGATACTTTCTGGAAACACCATATATTTT.

CDR3 coding DNA: TGCAGCGCCAGTCAGGGGGCATTTGGGAATGAGCAGTTCTTC. Protein: CSASQGAFGNEQFF. This chain joins TRBV29-1 and TRBJ2-1; 8 nucleotides agree with TRBD1. Germline V gene sequence: CDR1 SQVTM, CDR2 ANQGSEA. J was trimmed by 7 bases and V by 7 bases; bases with no gene match: 12. The CDR3 covers 14 residues.

This clonotype was seen only a few times. V is TRBV7-9 and J is TRBJ2-5; D possibly corresponds to TRBD1 (5 bases). Germline CDR1 SEHNR, CDR2 FQNEAQ (reference sequence). The length of the CDR3 is 19 residues. V lost 2 bases, J lost 5 bases, and 27 bases lay in between. The CDR3 protein is CASSLLGALRSQSEETQYF. The CDR3 coding sequence is TGTGCCAGCAGCTTACTTGGGGCGTTGAGGTCACAATCGGAGGAGACCCAGTACTTC.

This clonotype was counted at least ten times. The V gene is TRBV12-3 or TRBV12-4, the J gene TRBJ2-7; 7 nucleotides agree with TRBD2. J gave up 7 bases and V 0 bases, and 6 bases lay outside the gene matches. The CDR3 spans 14 residues. CDR3 protein: CASSLAGGPLEQYF. The CDR3 region has the DNA TGTGCCAGCAGTTTAGCGGGAGGGCCTCTGGAGCAGTACTTC.

The table lists this clonotype with a few counts. The chain joins TRBV7-2 to TRBJ2-1, with D tentatively TRBD2 (6 bases). Trimming pared 1 base from V and 7 bases from J, leaving 17 bases between. The CDR3 has 16 residues. CDR1 and CDR2 from the germline V gene are SGHTA and FQGNSA. CDR3 residues: CASSLDSGPGKNEQFF. In nucleotides, the CDR3 is TGTGCCAGCAGCTTAGATAGCGGCCCTGGGAAGAATGAGCAGTTCTTC.

The chain combines TRBV6-1 with TRBJ2-1, with 12 nucleotides matching TRBD2. CDR3 length: 17 residues. The V and J ends lost 6 bases and 4 bases, in that order; junction bases with no gene match: 10. Germline CDR1 and CDR2: MNHNS and SASEGT. The CDR3 DNA sequence: TGTGCCAGCAGCCGAACTCACCTAGCGGGAGGGTACAATGAGCAGTTCTTC. Translation: CASSRTHLAGGYNEQFF.

This clonotype was recorded a few times. This rearrangement joins TRBV30 to TRBJ1-2; D uncertain. The ends were cut back, 3 bases at V and 4 bases at J, with 9 bases in the middle. Germline CDR1 is GTSNPN and CDR2 is SVGIG (reference sequence). The CDR3 is made up of 12 amino acids. CDR3 bases: TGTGCCTGGAGGCTTCAGATCTATGGCTACACCTTC. Translated: CAWRLQIYGYTF.

The chain uses TRBV12-3 or TRBV12-4 and TRBJ1-1; maybe TRBD1 (5 bases). This CDR3 contains 14 residues. The ends were cut back, 3 bases at V and 5 bases at J, with 13 bases in the middle. The CDR3 is CASSFSAGDTEAFF. As DNA, the CDR3 is TGTGCCAGCAGTTTCTCCGCGGGGGATACTGAAGCTTTCTTT.

This clonotype has a handful of counts. The rearrangement uses TRBV7-9 and TRBJ2-5; D not resolved. The germline CDR1 and CDR2 sequences are SEHNR and FQNEAQ (reference sequence). V was pared by 5 bases and J by 5 bases, with 15 bases between. This CDR3 comprises 14 residues. The CDR3 region has the DNA TGTGCCAGCAGCGCCCCCCGAGGCTATGAGACCCAGTACTTC. It specifies CASSAPRGYETQYF.

V usage is TRBV7-9 and J usage is TRBJ1-6; a possible D gene is TRBD1 (6 bases). The germline V and J ends were trimmed by 4 bases and 7 bases, with 8 bases remaining between them. CDR1 is SEHNR and CDR2 is FQNEAQ in the germline V gene (reference sequence). The CDR3 is 13 residues long. Here the CDR3 reads CASSSDRNSPLHF. The CDR3 nucleotides read TGTGCCAGCAGCTCGGACAGAAATTCACCCCTCCACTTT.

This clonotype was seen a handful of times. The chain couples TRBV7-9 to TRBJ1-5, with D hard to call. The germline V and J ends were trimmed by 5 bases and 11 bases, with 19 bases remaining between them. Germline CDR1 reads SEHNR; CDR2 reads FQNEAQ (reference sequence). The CDR3 runs to 14 residues. For the CDR3, the DNA is TGTGCCAGCAGCCGGGGAGGGCCCCCCTATTCCCAGCATTTT. Encoded protein: CASSRGGPPYSQHF. The variable domain in full, with the rest retrieved from reference TRBV7-9 and TRBJ1-5, is DTGVSQNPRHKITKRGQNVTFRCDPISEHNRLYWYRQTLGQGPEFLTYFQNEAQLEKSRLLSDRFSAERPKGSFSTLEIQRTEQGDSAMYLCASSRGGPPYSQHFGDGTRLSIL.

The sample holds one count of this clonotype. The rearrangement links TRBV20-1 to TRBJ1-5; D not resolved. CDR3 length equals 12 residues. The V end was cut by 6 bases, the J end by 7 bases, with 13 bases between. Germline CDR1 is DFQATT and CDR2 is SNEGSKA (reference sequence). The CDR3 spells CSASEGGQPQHF. The CDR3 DNA sequence: TGCAGTGCCAGTGAGGGAGGGCAGCCCCAGCATTTT.

In this sample, this clonotype turned up a few times. This sequence joins TRBV6-2 or TRBV6-3 and TRBJ2-7; D unclear. The CDR3 consists of 15 residues. Germline CDR1 reads MNHEY; CDR2 reads SVGEGT. The ends were cut back, 6 bases at V and 3 bases at J, with 18 bases in the middle. The CDR3 spells CASRTLRSGRYEQYF. The DNA for the CDR3 is TGTGCCAGCAGGACCCTACGGTCGGGTCGCTACGAGCAGTACTTC.

The chain uses TRBV18 and TRBJ2-3, with D possibly called TRBD1 or TRBD2 (5 bases each). Looked up from germline, CDR1 is KGHSH and CDR2 is LQKENI. V was shortened by 5 bases and J by 1 base, with 16 bases between the two germline ends. The CDR3 sequence is 16 residues long. The DNA for the CDR3 is TGTGCCAGCTCAGCTCCGGGACGGGAAGGCACAGATACGCAGTATTTT. Protein product: CASSAPGREGTDTQYF.

This clonotype was seen only a few times. The chain links TRBV29-1 to TRBJ2-5; 15 positions agree with TRBD2. Germline values: CDR1 SQVTM, CDR2 ANQGSEA. The CDR3 sequence is 14 residues long. J gave up 5 bases and V 6 bases, and 4 bases lay outside the gene matches. CDR3 region: CSVGLAGGTETQYF. DNA for the CDR3: TGCAGCGTCGGACTAGCGGGAGGGACGGAGACCCAGTACTTC.

This clonotype has more than one count but fewer than ten. J is TRBJ1-2 and V is TRBV7-8, with D unresolved. V lost 5 bases and J lost 6, with 10 bases in between. Per the germline V gene, CDR1 is SGHVS and CDR2 is FQNEAQ. This CDR3 is 12 amino acids long. For the CDR3, the DNA is TGTGCCAGCAGCCCCTACCACGATGGCTACACCTTC. It encodes CASSPYHDGYTF.

The rearrangement uses TRBV30 and TRBJ1-2; 8 positions match TRBD1. CDR3 length: 15 amino acids. Trimming cost V 1 base and J 2 bases; bases outside gene matches: 6. The germline CDR1 and CDR2 sequences are GTSNPN and SVGIG (reference sequence). In DNA form, the CDR3 reads TGTGCCTGGAGTGGGGGACAGGCCACCAACTATGGCTACACCTTC. Translating it yields CAWSGGQATNYGYTF.

This chain joins TRBV14 and TRBJ1-1, with D unresolved. Germline CDR1 and CDR2: SGHDN and FVKESK. Trimming took 4 bases from V and 11 from J, leaving 20 bases between them. The CDR3 covers 14 residues. This chain's CDR3 is CASSLQRTPHGAFF. CDR3 nucleotide sequence: TGTGCCAGCAGCCTCCAACGAACTCCACATGGCGCTTTCTTT.